These 14 T cell receptor beta chains share one sample of origin, sequenced in a study of post-analysis software for immune sequencing data. Study-level results: Relative to controls, patients had roughly five TRBV segments at higher frequency, with TRBV5-6, TRBV5-1 and TRBV20-1 among these.

These receptors' targets are unknown. Each TCR beta cDNA library carried unique molecular identifiers. TCRdb re-derived calls from the PCR reads in MiXCR, one entry per CDR3 protein. Altogether about 170,000 distinct CDR3 sequences are present, roughly 31% being singletons, with the ten largest covering 1.5%. The sequenced material came from blood. These TCRs come from a girl aged 5 to 17 with multiple sclerosis.

In its sample, this clonotype was seen many times. V usage is TRBV11-3 and J usage is TRBJ2-7, with 7 bases fitting TRBD2. The CDR3 spans 17 residues. The germline gives CDR1 SGHNT, CDR2 YENEEA. V lost 1 base to trimming and J lost 2 bases; unmatched junction nucleotides: 11. CDR3 sequence (DNA): TGTGCCAGCAGCTTAGGGGGGGGAAGCAGTCCCACCTACGAGCAGTACTTC. Amino acids: CASSLGGGSSPTYEQYF.

A note on this clonotype: This may arise from a read error, as a much more abundant clone is one base away. The rearrangement joins TRBV5-1 to TRBJ2-1; 11 bases fit TRBD2. Losses at the gene ends were 0 bases for V and 12 bases for J; bases not matched to a gene: 5. The germline V gene has CDR1 SGHRS and CDR2 YFSETQ. The CDR3 contains 14 residues. CDR3 nucleotide sequence: TGCGCCAGCAGCTTGGGGCTAGCGGGAGGTGTGCAGTTCTTC. It specifies CASSLGLAGGVQFF.

This clonotype came up many times. The chain carries TRBV28 and TRBJ1-2; weak D call: TRBD1 (5 bases). From germline, CDR1 is MDHEN and CDR2 SYDVKM. The CDR3 spans 12 residues. V was cut by 5 bases and J by 7 bases, with 11 bases left in between. CDR3 sequence (DNA): TGTGCCAGCAGTATACGGGGGGGTGGCTACACCTTC. Translated, it gives CASSIRGGGYTF.

This clonotype was counted ten times or more. This sequence joins TRBV20-1 and TRBJ2-5; D is uncertain. CDR3 length: 12 amino acids. Deletions cut 3 bases from V and 2 bases from J, with 7 bases between. Germline loops: CDR1 DFQATT, CDR2 SNEGSKA (reference sequence). CDR3 in amino acids: CSARVAQETQYF. For the CDR3, the DNA is TGCAGTGCTAGGGTGGCACAAGAGACCCAGTACTTC.

Many counts were recorded for this clonotype. This sequence joins TRBV12-3 or TRBV12-4 and TRBJ2-6, with 7 bases identical to TRBD2. With 6 bases clipped from V and 4 bases from J, the junction kept 6 bases outside the gene matches. This CDR3 is 15 amino acids long. Here the CDR3 reads CASRRTSSGANVLTF. The CDR3 region has the DNA TGTGCCAGCAGACGGACTAGTTCGGGGGCCAACGTCCTGACTTTC.

In this sample, this clonotype turned up many times. The chain links TRBV3-1 to TRBJ1-2; D possibly corresponds to TRBD1 (6 bases). Trimming left V 2 bases short and J 4 bases short, with 8 bases between. CDR3 size: 13 residues. The germline V gene has CDR1 LGHDT and CDR2 YNNKEL (reference sequence). The CDR3: CASSQRTAYGYTF. The CDR3 bases are TGTGCCAGCAGCCAACGGACAGCCTATGGCTACACCTTC.

V is TRBV7-9 and J is TRBJ1-1; D possibly corresponds to TRBD1 (5 bases). The V gene's germline CDR1 is SEHNR and CDR2 FQNEAQ (reference sequence). The CDR3 totals 14 residues. The V and J ends lost 3 bases and 0 bases respectively, with 8 bases between them. CDR3 sequence reads: CASSFRGVNTEAFF. CDR3 DNA: TGTGCCAGCAGCTTCCGGGGGGTGAACACTGAAGCTTTCTTT. Supplemented by reference TRBV7-9 and TRBJ1-1, the full variable domain reads DTGVSQNPRHKITKRGQNVTFRCDPISEHNRLYWYRQTLGQGPEFLTYFQNEAQLEKSRLLSDRFSAERPKGSFSTLEIQRTEQGDSAMYLCASSFRGVNTEAFFGQGTRLTVV.

This clonotype was counted ten times or more. The chain links TRBV28 to TRBJ1-2; no reliable D call. V was trimmed by 7 bases and J by 7 bases, leaving 13 bases between them. The CDR3 is 12 residues long. CDR1 and CDR2 from the germline V gene are MDHEN and SYDVKM. The CDR3 DNA reads TGTGCCAGCACCCAACGTCGGGGTGGCTACACCTTC. Translating gives CASTQRRGGYTF.

This clonotype was recorded at least ten times. The chain couples TRBV29-1 to TRBJ2-7; D possibly corresponds to TRBD1 (5 bases). Germline CDR1 SQVTM, CDR2 ANQGSEA. V shed 4 bases and J shed 0 bases, with 10 bases lying between them. This CDR3 region has 13 residues. The CDR3 protein is CSVAAGLSYEQYF. The CDR3 DNA reads TGCAGCGTTGCGGCAGGGCTCTCCTACGAGCAGTACTTC.

This clonotype was seen a handful of times. The chain recombines TRBV4-1 with TRBJ1-1; a weak D match, TRBD1 (6 bases). Germline CDR1 reads MGHRA; CDR2 reads YSYEKL. With 4 bases removed from V and 0 bases from J, the gap between germline ends came to 18 bases. This CDR3 has 17 amino acids. The CDR3 DNA is TGCGCCAGCAGCCCACGACAGGAGGGGGGCATGAACACTGAAGCTTTCTTT. Translation: CASSPRQEGGMNTEAFF.

This clonotype was seen ten or more times. The chain couples TRBV10-3 to TRBJ2-7; 9 nucleotides match TRBD1. J gave up 4 bases and V 6 bases, and 4 bases lay outside the gene matches. Germline V gives CDR1 ENHRY, CDR2 SYGVKD. This CDR3 comprises 13 residues. For the CDR3, the DNA is TGTGCCATCAGGGGACAGGGTTCGTACGAGCAGTACTTC. It translates to CAIRGQGSYEQYF.

Comment on this clonotype: This may stem from a read error, because a much larger clone lies one nucleotide away. The chain uses TRBV4-1 and TRBJ2-3, with D perhaps TRBD2 (5 bases). Germline V CDR1 and CDR2: MGHRA, YSYEKL. This CDR3 region has 13 residues. The CDR3 DNA reads as TGCGCCAGCGGCCAAGAGGAGGCAGATACGCAGTATTTT. This encodes CASGQEEADTQYF.

There are a few counts of this clonotype. This chain connects TRBV6-5 to TRBJ2-3; 13 positions agree with TRBD2. Germline CDR1 MNHEY, CDR2 SVGAGI. This CDR3 comprises 17 residues. V gave up 2 bases and J gave up 7 bases; unmatched junction bases: 9. CDR3 nucleotides: TGTGCCAGCAGTTACCCCGAACCGGGACTAGCGGGGCATACGCAGTATTTT. Its translation is CASSYPEPGLAGHTQYF.

This clonotype was seen just once. The rearrangement joins TRBV5-1 to TRBJ2-3, with D unclear. The CDR3 has 12 amino acids. Germline CDR1 is SGHRS and CDR2 is YFSETQ. V shed 4 bases and J shed 6 bases, with 9 bases lying between them. In DNA, the CDR3 is TGCGCCAGCAGCGAAACAATGGATACGCAGTATTTT. Residues: CASSETMDTQYF.